This note documents a single T cell receptor (beta chain) sequence. This table comes from immunoSEQ multiplex PCR, and its TCRdb copy is limited to in-frame clones, with some not included. Among around 68,000 clones, about 97% were seen once, and the ten largest hold 0.2% to 0.3%. Trimming shortened V by 1 base and J by 11 bases, and 15 bases separated the two germline ends. The CDR3 runs 14 residues. CDR1 is SEHNR and CDR2 is FQNEAQ in the germline V gene (reference sequence). This record comes from a study of technical replicates of blood from several donors. This clonotype was obtained from a human donor in good health. Sequenced: T cells isolated from PBMCs. The chain recombines TRBV7-9 with TRBJ1-5; D may be TRBD1 (6 bases). CDR3 nucleotide sequence: TGTGCCAGCAGCTTAGGTGTTGGAGGGGGGGCCCAGCATTTT. Translated, it gives CASSLGVGGGAQHF.